The T cell receptor (beta chain) described here comes from a study of regulatory T cells in long-lasting Graves disease. Study background: Over 5 years on antithyroid drugs plus positive TSH receptor antibodies marked Graves' disease as persistent.

With 8 bases removed from V and 1 base from J, the gap between germline ends came to 18 bases. There are 16 residues in the CDR3. Germline CDR1 MDHEN, CDR2 SYDVKM. Time point defined: persistent/refractory GD, antithyroid drugs over 5 years with positive TRAb. The TCR library was prepared using RNA isolated from PBMCs. Construction of TCR beta libraries relied on iRepertoire HTBI primers and on Arm-PCR targeting CDR3 regions. In the authors' workflow: Overall, samples carried roughly 60 TRBV and 15 or so TRBJ segments. TCRdb re-analysed the multiplex PCR reads in MiXCR, keeping a single row per CDR3 protein. The V and J calls and clone size are TCRdb's, not the authors'. Altogether under 350,000 distinct CDR3 sequences are present, around 21% being singletons, with the ten largest covering more than 50%. This clonotype was detected many times. The antigen is undetermined. Study-wide findings and caveats: Newly diagnosed Graves' patients had higher TCR diversity than persistent ones. TRBV28 was favored in persistent disease, as were TRBJ1-2 and TRBJ2-5.

The clonotype was recovered from a female donor with Graves disease. The chain is built from TRBV28 and TRBJ1-3; D perhaps matches TRBD1 (5 bases). Sequencing was performed on peripheral blood mononuclear cells (PBMCs), taken when the disease was refractory, from a patient treated with antithyroid drugs. The CDR3 coding sequence is TGTGCCAGCGATGGGGCCAGGAGCGGTTCTGGAAACACCATATATTTT. Translated, it gives CASDGARSGSGNTIYF.